The 30 T cell receptor beta chains below were found in one sample sequenced in a study of shared clonotypes between healthy human individuals. Method: immunoSEQ multiplex PCR; TCRdb's copy keeps in-frame clones and lacks some. Among 230,000 or so clones listed, over 60% were seen once. Material for sequencing was memory CD4+ T cells sorted from blood. Subset of the sample: CD45RA-negative fraction. Receptors originate from a man aged 25-45 years in good health.

This clone came up a few times. The CDR3 DNA reads TGTGCCAGCAGCTTATCGAGACAACTAGACCCGAACACCGGGGAGCTGTTTTTT. The encoded protein is CASSLSRQLDPNTGELFF. V and J are TRBV7-9 and TRBJ2-2, with D perhaps matching TRBD2 (5 bases). This CDR3 spans 18 amino acids. Germline V CDR1 and CDR2: SEHNR, FQNEAQ (reference sequence). V dropped 2 bases and J dropped 0 bases, with 16 bases sitting between them.

The chain uses TRBV2 and TRBJ2-7; the D gene is possibly TRBD1 (5 bases). Germline V gene lookup returns CDR1 SNHLY and CDR2 FYNNEI. This CDR3 is built from 13 residues. V shed 5 bases and J shed 3 bases, with 11 bases lying between them. The DNA of the CDR3 is TGTGCCAGCAGTTCGGACAAAAACTACGAGCAGTACTTC. It codes for CASSSDKNYEQYF.

This clone was found once. The chain is built from TRBV1 and TRBJ1-2; the table's TRBD1 call for D was not verified on the DNA. TRBV1 is labeled a pseudogene. The CDR3 has 15 amino acids. The CDR3 DNA follows: TGCACCAGCATGTTTTGCTACAGGGCATGCTATGGCTACACCTTC. It encodes CTSMFCYRACYGYTF.

This chain connects TRBV2 to TRBJ2-1, with TRBD1 identical over 8 bases. CDR3 size: 13 residues. CDR1 is SNHLY and CDR2 is FYNNEI in the germline V gene. V trimming: 6 bases; J trimming: 8 bases; junction bases outside the gene matches: 6. The CDR3 DNA reads as TGTGCCAGCAGAGATTGGACAGGGCATGAGCAGTTCTTC. The encoded protein is CASRDWTGHEQFF.

This sequence joins TRBV9 and TRBJ1-3; no reliable D call. CDR3 length equals 14 residues. V lost 5 bases to trimming and J lost 0 bases, with 9 bases between them. Germline V gene lookup returns CDR1 SGDLS and CDR2 YYNGEE. In DNA, the CDR3 is TGTGCCAGCAGTACTGCAAACTCTGGAAACACCATATATTTT. Residues: CASSTANSGNTIYF.

V is TRBV7-2 and J is TRBJ2-3; D gene ambiguous. The CDR3 length is 14 residues. V lost 1 base and J 1 base, leaving 6 bases between the germline ends. The V gene's germline CDR1 is SGHTA and CDR2 FQGNSA. In DNA form, the CDR3 reads TGTGCCAGCAGCTTAGACCCCGGCACAGATACGCAGTATTTT. Amino acid sequence: CASSLDPGTDTQYF.

The chain employs TRBV10-3 and TRBJ2-7; D not certain. Germline CDR1 is ENHRY and CDR2 is SYGVKD. Trimming cost V 6 bases and J 6 bases, with 12 bases left between them. The CDR3 consists of 12 residues. Here the CDR3 reads CAISPGNGEQYF. For the CDR3, the DNA is TGTGCCATCAGCCCTGGGAATGGCGAGCAGTACTTC.

This clone was observed a few times. The rearrangement uses TRBV28 and TRBJ1-1; D might be TRBD1 (6 bases). The germline V and J ends were trimmed by 9 bases and 0 bases, with 11 bases remaining between them. The CDR3 runs to 13 residues. CDR1 MDHEN and CDR2 SYDVKM come from the germline V gene. The CDR3 is CASRDTMNTEAFF. The CDR3 DNA reads as TGTGCCAGTCGGGACACGATGAACACTGAAGCTTTCTTT.

This clone was detected only a few times. The J gene is TRBJ2-3, the V gene TRBV19, with 11 bases aligning to TRBD2. Germline V CDR1 and CDR2: LNHDA, SQIVND (reference sequence). V was clipped by 7 bases and J by 2 bases; unmatched bases: 8. The CDR3 runs 16 residues. The CDR3 region has the DNA TGTGCCAGTATGAGGGGGACTAGCGGCGACACAGATACGCAGTATTTT. Translation: CASMRGTSGDTDTQYF.

The chain employs TRBV7-2 and TRBJ2-3; 7 bases are shared with TRBD2. With V trimmed by 1 base and J by 10 bases, 11 bases remained unmatched. Germline CDR1 is SGHTA and CDR2 is FQGNSA. The CDR3 covers 15 residues. This chain's CDR3 is CASSLGHTSVGAQYF. The CDR3 nucleotides are TGTGCCAGCAGCTTAGGACACACTAGCGTGGGGGCGCAGTATTTT.

This clone has just a few counts. The genes are TRBV7-2 and TRBJ2-7; D may be TRBD1 (5 bases). V was clipped by 1 base and J by 6 bases, with 13 bases between them. Germline assignment: CDR1 SGHTA and CDR2 FQGNSA. The CDR3 has 14 residues. In nucleotides, the CDR3 is TGTGCCAGCAGCTTAGGTGGCAGGGCCCCCGAGCAGTACTTC. It is translated as CASSLGGRAPEQYF.

This clone is a singleton in its sample. The chain carries TRBV18 and TRBJ2-5; D gene uncertain. Germline assignment: CDR1 KGHSH and CDR2 LQKENI. The V gene lost 5 bases and the J gene lost 2 bases, with 9 bases spanning the gap. The CDR3 contains 13 residues. CDR3 coding DNA: TGTGCCAGCTCAGACAACGGACAAGAGACCCAGTACTTC. Amino acids: CASSDNGQETQYF.

This chain joins TRBV5-1 and TRBJ1-2, with 7 bases matching TRBD1. CDR3 length equals 17 residues. Germline V lookup: CDR1 SGHRS, CDR2 YFSETQ. Trimming cost V 2 bases and J 0 bases; bases outside gene matches: 10. CDR3 region: CASSLNGGTVTNYGYTF. CDR3 nucleotides: TGCGCCAGCAGCTTAAACGGCGGGACAGTTACTAACTATGGCTACACCTTC. Full variable domain (missing parts from reference TRBV5-1 and TRBJ1-2): KAGVTQTPRYLIKTRGQQVTLSCSPISGHRSVSWYQQTPGQGLQFLFEYFSETQRNKGNFPGRFSGRQFSNSRSEMNVSTLELGDSALYLCASSLNGGTVTNYGYTFGSGTRLTVV.

This chain uses TRBV4-3 with TRBJ2-3, with 9 bases lining up with TRBD1. With V trimmed by 1 base and J by 3 bases, 2 bases remained unmatched. Germline CDR1 and CDR2: LGHNA and YSLEER. The CDR3 totals 15 residues. The CDR3 sequence: CASSQGGQGTDTQYF. The CDR3 DNA reads TGCGCCAGCAGCCAAGGGGGACAGGGAACAGATACGCAGTATTTT.

The chain is built from TRBV7-8 and TRBJ2-7; the match to TRBD1 covers 7 bases. The germline V gene has CDR1 SGHVS and CDR2 FQNEAQ. The J segment lost 4 bases and the V segment lost 5 bases, leaving 8 bases of the junction unmatched. This CDR3 has 14 residues. CDR3 protein: CASSPGQAPYEQYF. Written as DNA, the CDR3 is TGTGCCAGCAGCCCTGGACAGGCGCCTTACGAGCAGTACTTC.

This clone was counted only a few times. The chain is built from TRBV7-2 and TRBJ2-7; D unclear. V was shortened by 0 bases and J by 5 bases, with 8 bases between the two germline ends. Germline V gene sequence: CDR1 SGHTA, CDR2 FQGNSA. The CDR3 sequence is 13 residues long. The CDR3 nucleotides read TGTGCCAGCAGCTTAGCAGGGTTGAACGAGCAGTACTTC. It is translated as CASSLAGLNEQYF.

Only a few counts were recorded for this clone. CDR3 residues: CASSLEGQGSNQPQHF. The CDR3 DNA sequence: TGTGCCAGCAGCTTAGAGGGCCAGGGAAGCAATCAGCCCCAGCATTTT. The chain recombines TRBV7-2 with TRBJ1-5; TRBD1 is a possible D gene (5 bases). The CDR3 length is 16 residues. CDR1 is SGHTA, CDR2 FQGNSA, per germline. V was cut by 1 base and J by 1 base, with 11 bases left in between.

About this clone: The sample has other DNA sequences that encode this CDR3 too. The chain is built from TRBV5-1 and TRBJ2-7; possibly TRBD2 for D (6 bases). The CDR3 loop spans 13 amino acids. V was shortened by 0 bases and J by 6 bases, with 10 bases between the two germline ends. Per the germline V gene, CDR1 is SGHRS and CDR2 is YFSETQ. The CDR3 coding sequence is TGCGCCAGCAGCTTGGTGTTGGAGGGCGAGCAGTACTTC. It specifies CASSLVLEGEQYF.

J is TRBJ2-7 and V is TRBV19; 7 bases agree with TRBD1. V shed 10 bases and J 7 bases; nucleotides not matched to a gene: 16. Germline V gene lookup returns CDR1 LNHDA and CDR2 SQIVND (reference sequence). There are 14 residues in the CDR3. This CDR3 reads CATARDRASGEQYF. In DNA, the CDR3 is TGTGCCACTGCCCGAGACAGGGCTAGTGGGGAGCAGTACTTC.

The chain has TRBV6-5 and TRBJ2-7; the D is unclear. CDR3 length equals 14 residues. V was trimmed by 5 bases and J by 6 bases, leaving 17 bases between them. The V gene's germline CDR1 is MNHEY and CDR2 SVGAGI. CDR3 sequence reads: CASSRSPAKSEQYF. The CDR3 DNA follows: TGTGCCAGCAGTCGATCCCCAGCCAAGAGCGAGCAGTACTTC.

This clone has only one observation. The rearrangement uses TRBV30 and TRBJ2-1; the D is unclear. The germline V gene encodes CDR1 GTSNPN and CDR2 SVGIG (reference sequence). The CDR3 contains 13 residues. V lost 5 bases and J lost 5, with 13 bases in between. The DNA for the CDR3 is TGTGCCTGGGCCCCCCATGTTAACAATGAGCAGTTCTTC. Residues: CAWAPHVNNEQFF. The complete variable domain, with remaining parts taken from reference TRBV30 and TRBJ2-1, reads SQTIHQWPATLVQPVGSPLSLECTVEGTSNPNLYWYRQAAGRGLQLLFYSVGIGQISSEVPQNLSASRPQDRQFILSSKKLLLSDSGFYLCAWAPHVNNEQFFGPGTRLTVL.

This clone was seen a few times. V is TRBV7-7 and J is TRBJ2-1; no clear D gene. V lost 5 bases and J 7 bases, leaving 6 bases between the germline ends. The germline V gene has CDR1 SSHAT and CDR2 FNYEAQ (reference sequence). The CDR3 sequence is 11 residues long. The CDR3 bases are TGTGCCAGCAGCACCAGGAATGAGCAGTTCTTC. The encoded protein is CASSTRNEQFF.

The table lists this clone with many counts. The chain couples TRBV19 to TRBJ2-7; TRBD2 agrees at 7 bases. This CDR3 has 16 residues. The V gene's germline CDR1 is LNHDA and CDR2 SQIVND (reference sequence). The ends lost 6 bases at V and 4 bases at J; junction bases unmatched: 15. The CDR3 here is CASRRDSGPGGYEQYF. CDR3 DNA sequence: TGTGCCAGTAGAAGGGATTCCGGCCCCGGGGGGTACGAGCAGTACTTC. Drawing the rest from reference TRBV19 and TRBJ2-7, the complete variable domain is DGGITQSPKYLFRKEGQNVTLSCEQNLNHDAMYWYRQDPGQGLRLIYYSQIVNDFQKGDIAEGYSVSREKKESFPLTVTSAQKNPTAFYLCASRRDSGPGGYEQYFGPGTRLTVT.

By share, this clone ranks as medium-sized. This rearrangement joins TRBV18 to TRBJ1-1, with D unresolved. Germline V gene data show CDR1 as KGHSH and CDR2 as LQKENI. Deletions cut 6 bases from V and 6 bases from J, with 17 bases between. The CDR3 runs 14 residues. CDR3: CASSQLNTGSEAFF. In DNA form, the CDR3 reads TGTGCCAGCTCCCAACTAAATACCGGGTCTGAAGCTTTCTTT. Using reference TRBV18 and TRBJ1-1 for the parts outside the CDR3, the full variable domain is NAGVMQNPRHLVRRRGQEARLRCSPMKGHSHVYWYRQLPEEGLKFMVYLQKENIIDESGMPKERFSAEFPKEGPSILRIQQVVRGDSAAYFCASSQLNTGSEAFFGQGTRLTVV.

This clone was picked up a small number of times. The rearrangement joins TRBV6-5 to TRBJ1-2; TRBD1 agrees at 7 bases. V gave up 6 bases and J gave up 5 bases; unmatched junction bases: 12. CDR3 size: 15 residues. Germline CDR1 reads MNHEY; CDR2 reads SVGAGI. The CDR3 reads CASSRSGTAGYGYTF. CDR3 nucleotide sequence: TGTGCCAGCAGCCGTTCCGGGACAGCCGGATATGGCTACACCTTC.

The chain employs TRBV11-3 and TRBJ1-2, with 7 bases fitting TRBD1. V lost 4 bases and J lost 4; bases outside the gene matches: 3. CDR1 and CDR2 from the germline V gene are SGHNT and YENEEA. The CDR3 is 13 amino acids. CDR3 DNA: TGTGCCAGCAGCTCGGGGACAGCCTATGGCTACACCTTC. Translated: CASSSGTAYGYTF.

The chain employs TRBV28 and TRBJ1-2, with D hard to call. CDR3 length equals 17 residues. V dropped 5 bases and J dropped 3 bases, with 22 bases sitting between them. Looked up from germline, CDR1 is MDHEN and CDR2 is SYDVKM. In nucleotides, the CDR3 is TGTGCCAGCAGTCCACCAATCTTGGAAGGGCGCGACTATGGCTACACCTTC. This gives the protein CASSPPILEGRDYGYTF.

The V gene is TRBV27, the J gene TRBJ2-3; 8 bases are shared with TRBD1. The germline gives CDR1 MNHEY, CDR2 SMNVEV (reference sequence). The CDR3 is 16 amino acids. J lost 5 bases, V lost 6 bases, and 13 bases had no gene match. The CDR3 loop is CASRATAGGRVDTQYF. The CDR3, as DNA: TGTGCCAGCAGGGCTACCGCAGGGGGCCGGGTAGATACGCAGTATTTT.

The sample holds one count of this clone. The gene calls are TRBV7-8 and TRBJ1-5; 11 bases are shared with TRBD1. From germline, CDR1 is SGHVS and CDR2 FQNEAQ. This CDR3 is 15 amino acids long. The J segment lost 4 bases and the V segment lost 5 bases, leaving 4 bases of the junction unmatched. The CDR3 DNA is TGTGCCAGCAGCCCCGGGACAGGGGGGAATCAGCCCCAGCATTTT. Its protein is CASSPGTGGNQPQHF.

Ten or more counts support this clone. V usage is TRBV9 and J usage is TRBJ2-6; D not certain. Trimming took 4 bases from V and 1 from J, leaving 9 bases between them. The CDR3 runs 15 residues. Germline V gene lookup returns CDR1 SGDLS and CDR2 YYNGEE. The CDR3: CASSSIGSGANVLTF. CDR3 coding DNA: TGTGCCAGCAGCTCTATAGGGTCTGGGGCCAACGTCCTGACTTTC.